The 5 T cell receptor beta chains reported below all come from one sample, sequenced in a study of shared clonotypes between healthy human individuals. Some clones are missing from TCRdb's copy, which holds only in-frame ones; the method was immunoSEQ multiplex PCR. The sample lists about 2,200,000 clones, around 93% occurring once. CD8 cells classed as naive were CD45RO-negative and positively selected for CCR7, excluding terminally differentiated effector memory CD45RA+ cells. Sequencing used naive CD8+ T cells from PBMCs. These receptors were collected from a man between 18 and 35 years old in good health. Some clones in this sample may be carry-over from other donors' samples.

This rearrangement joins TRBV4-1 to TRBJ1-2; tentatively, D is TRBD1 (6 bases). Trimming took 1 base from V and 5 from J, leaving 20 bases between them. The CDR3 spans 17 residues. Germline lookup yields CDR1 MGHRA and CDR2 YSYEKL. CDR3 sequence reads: CASSQVSSGGREYGYTF. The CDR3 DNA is TGCGCCAGCAGCCAAGTTTCATCTGGGGGCAGGGAATATGGCTACACCTTC.

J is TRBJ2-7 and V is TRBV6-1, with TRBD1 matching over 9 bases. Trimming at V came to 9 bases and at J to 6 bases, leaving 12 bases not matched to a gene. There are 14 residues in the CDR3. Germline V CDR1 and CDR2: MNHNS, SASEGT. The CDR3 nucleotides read TGTGCCAGTTTCAACCGGGACAGGGAGGGCGAGCAGTACTTC. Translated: CASFNRDREGEQYF.

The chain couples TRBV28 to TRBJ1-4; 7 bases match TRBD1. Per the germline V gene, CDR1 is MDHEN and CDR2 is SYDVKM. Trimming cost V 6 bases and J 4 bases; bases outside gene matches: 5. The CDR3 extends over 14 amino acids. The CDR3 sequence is CASRNRQGNEKLFF. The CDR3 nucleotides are TGTGCCAGCAGGAACCGACAGGGTAATGAAAAACTGTTTTTT.

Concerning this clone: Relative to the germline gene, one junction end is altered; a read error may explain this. The CDR3 DNA is TGCGCCAGCAGTGATTTGGGGGTCCAAAAGACCCAGTACTTC. Translation: CASSDLGVQKTQYF. The rearrangement uses TRBV10-2 and TRBJ2-5, with D perhaps matching TRBD1 or TRBD2 (5 bases each). Germline V lookup: CDR1 WSHSY, CDR2 SAAADI. The CDR3 contains 14 residues.

The CDR3 region has the DNA TGTGCCAGCAGCCCTGCAACTGAAGCTTTCTTT. The encoded protein is CASSPATEAFF. The chain links TRBV28 to TRBJ1-1; D ambiguous. Germline assignment: CDR1 MDHEN and CDR2 SYDVKM. V lost 6 bases to trimming and J lost 5 bases, with 7 bases between them. The CDR3 covers 11 residues.